The 14 T cell receptor beta chains given below trace back to one sample, sequenced in a study of tissue T cells after allogeneic stem cell transplantation. The repertoire was sequenced with immunoSEQ multiplex PCR; TCRdb's copy has only in-frame clones and lacks some. The sample shows under 9,000 clones, roughly 56% of them seen only once. The source was duodenum tissue, collected at autopsy. These receptors were obtained from a female donor over 55 with lung cancer.

The chain's CDR3 is CASSLELASPLHF. The CDR3 nucleotides read TGTGCCAGCAGCTTAGAGTTAGCTTCACCCCTCCACTTT. The rearrangement joins TRBV11-2 to TRBJ1-6; no reliable D call. In germline, CDR1 is SGHAT, CDR2 FQNNGV. This CDR3 spans 13 amino acids. V was cut by 0 bases and J by 9 bases, with 6 bases left in between.

This clone was seen only a few times. The chain uses TRBV29-1 and TRBJ1-2; TRBD1 might be the D (5 bases). This CDR3 spans 13 amino acids. V was clipped by 3 bases and J by 2 bases, with 10 bases between them. Germline V gene lookup returns CDR1 SQVTM and CDR2 ANQGSEA. This CDR3 is CSVDQGWNYGYTF. CDR3 DNA sequence: TGCAGCGTTGACCAGGGTTGGAACTATGGCTACACCTTC.

J is TRBJ1-1 and V is TRBV18; D remains unclear. The CDR3 length is 14 residues. The V end was cut by 0 bases, the J end by 5 bases, with 10 bases between. Per germline, CDR1 KGHSH and CDR2 LQKENI. The DNA for the CDR3 is TGTGCCAGCTCACCACCCGGCCCCCTAACTGAAGCTTTCTTT. Encoded protein: CASSPPGPLTEAFF.

The chain recombines TRBV7-9 with TRBJ1-1; TRBD1 matches 7 bases. This CDR3 comprises 16 residues. CDR1 is SEHNR, CDR2 FQNEAQ, per germline (reference sequence). Trimming removed 0 bases from V and 1 base from J; junction bases left unmatched: 5. CDR3 loop: CASSLAWDRPNTEAFF. CDR3 nucleotides: TGTGCCAGCAGCTTAGCCTGGGACAGACCGAACACTGAAGCTTTCTTT.

The chain has TRBV19 and TRBJ1-1; a possible D gene is TRBD1 (6 bases). CDR1 and CDR2 from the germline V gene are LNHDA and SQIVND (reference sequence). V dropped 4 bases and J dropped 1 base, with 10 bases sitting between them. This CDR3 has 14 amino acids. The CDR3 DNA reads as TGTGCCAGTAGTACGTACAGGGAGAACACTGAAGCTTTCTTT. Translated, it gives CASSTYRENTEAFF.

The chain is built from TRBV19 and TRBJ1-1; 10 nucleotides agree with TRBD1. The CDR3 contains 16 residues. Germline lookup yields CDR1 LNHDA and CDR2 SQIVND (reference sequence). V shed 10 bases and J 0 bases; nucleotides not matched to a gene: 11. CDR3 bases: TGTGCCACCTGGTCGGGACAGGGGTGGATGAACACTGAAGCTTTCTTT. The encoded protein is CATWSGQGWMNTEAFF.

The genes are TRBV18 and TRBJ2-7; D is possibly TRBD2 (5 bases). The CDR3 contains 14 residues. The germline gives CDR1 KGHSH, CDR2 LQKENI. V shed 2 bases and J shed 6 bases, with 14 bases lying between them. The CDR3 DNA reads as TGTGCCAGCTCACCAAGGCAGGCTACTAGCGAGCAGTACTTC. As protein: CASSPRQATSEQYF.

This clone was picked up a small number of times. This sequence joins TRBV11-2 and TRBJ2-7; D gene ambiguous. CDR3 size: 14 residues. CDR1 and CDR2 from the germline V gene are SGHAT and FQNNGV. V lost 5 bases to trimming and J lost 0 bases, with 11 bases between them. The CDR3 DNA follows: TGTGCCAGCAGCCCGATGCGGAGCTCCTACGAGCAGTACTTC. Translated: CASSPMRSSYEQYF.

CDR3 sequence reads: CASSLGGTDRYTF. Here the CDR3 DNA reads TGTGCCAGCAGCTTAGGTGGGACAGATCGCTACACCTTC. The chain recombines TRBV11-2 with TRBJ1-2; 7 bases align to TRBD1. This CDR3 comprises 13 residues. Germline CDR1 is SGHAT and CDR2 is FQNNGV. Unmatched junction bases numbered 5, after V lost 1 base and J lost 9 bases.

This clone is termed hyperexpanded. The chain uses TRBV19 and TRBJ2-1, with 12 nucleotides matching TRBD2. The CDR3 sequence is 22 residues long. With V trimmed by 0 bases and J by 6 bases, 21 bases remained unmatched. Germline V gives CDR1 LNHDA, CDR2 SQIVND (reference sequence). The CDR3 nucleotides read TGTGCCAGTAGTATAGATCCCCCCTCCCTAGCGGGAGGGAGTCTTAGGGGCAATGAGCAGTTCTTC. Translating it yields CASSIDPPSLAGGSLRGNEQFF.

This clone has more than one count but fewer than ten. The gene calls are TRBV3-1 (or the pseudogene TRBV3-2) and TRBJ1-2; a possible D gene is TRBD1 (5 bases). V shed 11 bases and J shed 4 bases, with 14 bases lying between them. The germline CDR1 and CDR2 sequences are LGHDT and YNNKEL (reference sequence). This CDR3 has 12 residues. The CDR3 bases are TGTGCCTCGGCTCGGGACGGCTATGGCTACACCTTC. Translated, it gives CASARDGYGYTF.

The V call is TRBV10-1, the J call TRBJ1-4; 7 bases are shared with TRBD1. The CDR3 extends over 13 amino acids. Per germline, CDR1 WNHNN and CDR2 SYGVQD (reference sequence). The V gene end was trimmed by 10 bases and the J gene end by 3 bases; junction bases not matched to a gene: 5. CDR3 nucleotide sequence: TGCGCCACTCAACAGGGGCCTAATGAAAAACTGTTTTTT. Amino acids: CATQQGPNEKLFF.

This clone is a singleton in its sample. The genes are TRBV15 and TRBJ1-4, with D possibly being TRBD1 (5 bases). From germline, CDR1 is LNHNV and CDR2 YYDKDF (reference sequence). Trimming took 0 bases from V and 7 from J, leaving 9 bases between them. CDR3 length equals 14 residues. The CDR3 bases are TGTGCCACCAGCAGAGACCTGGGGGGTGAAAAACTGTTTTTT. Protein product: CATSRDLGGEKLFF. Full variable domain (rest looked up from reference TRBV15 and TRBJ1-4): DAMVIQNPRYQVTQFGKPVTLSCSQTLNHNVMYWYQQKSSQAPKLLFHYYDKDFNNEADTPDNFQSRRPNTSFCFLDIRSPGLGDTAMYLCATSRDLGGEKLFFGSGTQLSVL.

The genes are TRBV4-2 and TRBJ1-1; D is ambiguous. This CDR3 has 14 residues. Trimming cost V 1 base and J 1 base, with 7 bases left between them. Germline assignment: CDR1 LGHNA and CDR2 YNFKEQ. The CDR3 DNA sequence: TGTGCCAGCAGCCAAGTGACCAGGAACACTGAAGCTTTCTTT. Translated, it gives CASSQVTRNTEAFF.